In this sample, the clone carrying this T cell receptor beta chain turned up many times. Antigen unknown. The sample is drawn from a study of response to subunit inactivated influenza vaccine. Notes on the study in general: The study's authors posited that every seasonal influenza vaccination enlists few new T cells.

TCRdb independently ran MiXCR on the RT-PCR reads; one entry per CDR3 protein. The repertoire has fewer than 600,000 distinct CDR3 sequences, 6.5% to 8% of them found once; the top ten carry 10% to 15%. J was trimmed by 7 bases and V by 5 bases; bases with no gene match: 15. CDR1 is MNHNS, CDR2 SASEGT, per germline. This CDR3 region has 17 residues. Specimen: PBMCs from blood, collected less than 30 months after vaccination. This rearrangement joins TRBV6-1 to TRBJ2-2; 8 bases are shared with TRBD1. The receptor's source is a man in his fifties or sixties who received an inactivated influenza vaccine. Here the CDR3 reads CASSPRRNTGGIGELFF. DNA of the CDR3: TGTGCCAGCAGTCCAAGACGAAATACAGGGGGAATCGGGGAGCTGTTTTTT.